The clone carrying this TCR beta chain was detected a few times. What it recognizes is unknown. This sample was taken from a study of CD8 T cells in ankylosing spondylitis. The V gene end was trimmed by 4 bases and the J gene end by 6 bases; junction bases not matched to a gene: 7. The CDR3 has 15 amino acids. Germline loops: CDR1 MNHNS, CDR2 SASEGT. For TCR beta, libraries came from quantitative 5'-RACE with molecular barcodes. TCRdb used MiXCR to reprocess the 5' RACE reads, holding one entry per CDR3 protein. The sample shows almost 400,000 distinct CDR3 sequences, 20% to 25% of them seen only once. Study conclusions and caveats: Ankylosing spondylitis blood seemed to carry a telltale TCR beta motif made of roughly eight highly homologous variants.

The specimen sequenced was blood, either unsorted or a sorted T cell fraction (not recorded which). The gene calls are TRBV6-1 and TRBJ2-4; 9 bases line up with TRBD1. This clonotype originated in a male donor with ankylosing spondylitis. The CDR3 is CASSAQGARRNIQYF. The CDR3 DNA is TGTGCCAGCAGTGCACAGGGGGCGAGGAGAAACATTCAGTACTTC.